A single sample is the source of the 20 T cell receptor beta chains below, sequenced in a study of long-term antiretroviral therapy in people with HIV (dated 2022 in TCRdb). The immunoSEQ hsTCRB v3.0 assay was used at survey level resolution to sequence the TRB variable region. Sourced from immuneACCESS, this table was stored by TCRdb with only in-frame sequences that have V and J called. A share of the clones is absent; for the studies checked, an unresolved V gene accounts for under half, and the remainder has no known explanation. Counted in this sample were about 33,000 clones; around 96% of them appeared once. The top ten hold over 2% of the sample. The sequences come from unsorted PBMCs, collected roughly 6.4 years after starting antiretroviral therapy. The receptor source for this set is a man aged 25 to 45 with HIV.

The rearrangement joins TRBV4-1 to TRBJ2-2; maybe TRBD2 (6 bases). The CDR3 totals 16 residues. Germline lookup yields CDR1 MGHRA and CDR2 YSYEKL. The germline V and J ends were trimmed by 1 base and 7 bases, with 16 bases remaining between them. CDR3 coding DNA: TGCGCCAGCAGCCAAGGGGGAGGTAGCTACGGCGGGGAGCTGTTTTTT. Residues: CASSQGGGSYGGELFF.

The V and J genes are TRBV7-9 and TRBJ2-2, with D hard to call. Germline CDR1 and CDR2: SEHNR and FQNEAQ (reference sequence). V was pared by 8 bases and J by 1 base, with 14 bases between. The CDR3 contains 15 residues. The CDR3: CASEEATKNTGELFF. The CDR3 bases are TGTGCCAGCGAGGAAGCGACCAAGAACACCGGGGAGCTGTTTTTT.

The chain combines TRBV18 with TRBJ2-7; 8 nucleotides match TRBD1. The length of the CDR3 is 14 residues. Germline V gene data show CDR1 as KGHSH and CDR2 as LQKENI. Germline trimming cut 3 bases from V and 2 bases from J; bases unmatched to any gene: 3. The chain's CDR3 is CASSPGGQAYEQYF. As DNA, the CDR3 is TGTGCCAGCTCACCGGGGGGACAGGCCTACGAGCAGTACTTC.

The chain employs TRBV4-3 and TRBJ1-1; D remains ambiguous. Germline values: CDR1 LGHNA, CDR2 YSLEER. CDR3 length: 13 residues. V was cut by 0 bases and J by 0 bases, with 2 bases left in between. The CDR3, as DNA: TGCGCCAGCAGCCAAGATCTGAACACTGAAGCTTTCTTT. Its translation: CASSQDLNTEAFF.

Written as DNA, the CDR3 is TGTGCCAGCAGCCTCGACAGGGGGCTGATCGGAGGGGAAAAACTGTTTTTT. Encoded protein: CASSLDRGLIGGEKLFF. The rearrangement links TRBV7-9 to TRBJ1-4; 10 positions match TRBD1. The CDR3 totals 17 residues. V lost 5 bases, J lost 8 bases, and 14 bases stayed unmatched. Germline CDR1 and CDR2: SEHNR and FQNEAQ (reference sequence).

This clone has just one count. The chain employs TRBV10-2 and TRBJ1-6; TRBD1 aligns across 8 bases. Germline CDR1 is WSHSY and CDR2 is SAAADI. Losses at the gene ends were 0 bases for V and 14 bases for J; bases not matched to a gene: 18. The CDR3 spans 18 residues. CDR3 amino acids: CASSESPRFRQGPPTLHF. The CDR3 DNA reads TGCGCCAGCAGTGAGTCGCCTAGGTTCCGACAGGGGCCTCCGACCCTCCACTTT.

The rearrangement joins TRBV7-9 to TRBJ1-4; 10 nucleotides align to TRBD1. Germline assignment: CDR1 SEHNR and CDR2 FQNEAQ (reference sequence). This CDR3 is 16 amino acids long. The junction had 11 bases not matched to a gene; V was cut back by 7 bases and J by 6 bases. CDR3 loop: CASIRRPGQGDEKLFF. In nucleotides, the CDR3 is TGTGCCAGCATCCGCCGACCCGGACAGGGGGATGAAAAACTGTTTTTT.

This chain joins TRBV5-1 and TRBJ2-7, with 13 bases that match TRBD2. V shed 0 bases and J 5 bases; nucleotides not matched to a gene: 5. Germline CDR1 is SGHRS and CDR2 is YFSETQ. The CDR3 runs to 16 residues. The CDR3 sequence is CASSLGPGTSGNEQYF. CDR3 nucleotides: TGCGCCAGCAGCTTGGGCCCAGGGACTAGCGGGAACGAGCAGTACTTC.

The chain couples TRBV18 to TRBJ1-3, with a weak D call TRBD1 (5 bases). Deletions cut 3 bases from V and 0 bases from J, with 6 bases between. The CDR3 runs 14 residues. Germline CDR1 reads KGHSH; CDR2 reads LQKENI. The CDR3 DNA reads TGTGCCAGCTCACCGGGGACCTCTGGAAACACCATATATTTT. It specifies CASSPGTSGNTIYF.

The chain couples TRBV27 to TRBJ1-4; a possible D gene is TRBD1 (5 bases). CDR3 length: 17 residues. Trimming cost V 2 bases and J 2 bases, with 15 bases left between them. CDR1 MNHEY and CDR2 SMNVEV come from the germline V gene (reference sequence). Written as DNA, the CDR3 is TGTGCCAGCAGTTTAATCGGGGCAGGTCGTACTAATGAAAAACTGTTTTTT. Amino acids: CASSLIGAGRTNEKLFF.

CDR3: CAISESRDWNGELFF. CDR3 sequence (DNA): TGTGCCATCAGTGAGTCCAGGGATTGGAACGGGGAGCTGTTTTTT. V and J are TRBV10-3 and TRBJ2-2; TRBD1 is a possible D gene (5 bases). Germline V CDR1 and CDR2: ENHRY, SYGVKD. Trimming pared 0 bases from V and 7 bases from J, leaving 12 bases between. The CDR3 is made up of 15 amino acids.

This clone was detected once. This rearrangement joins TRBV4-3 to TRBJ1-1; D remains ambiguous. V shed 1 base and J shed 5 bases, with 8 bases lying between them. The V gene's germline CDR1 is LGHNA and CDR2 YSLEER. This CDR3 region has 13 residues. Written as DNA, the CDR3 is TGCGCCAGCAGCCAAGTGAGGGTAACTGAAGCTTTCTTT. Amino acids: CASSQVRVTEAFF.

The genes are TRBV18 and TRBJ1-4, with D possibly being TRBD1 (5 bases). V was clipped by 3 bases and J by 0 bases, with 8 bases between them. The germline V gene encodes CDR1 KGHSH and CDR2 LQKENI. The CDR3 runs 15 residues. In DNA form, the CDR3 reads TGTGCCAGCTCACCGGACACTGCAACTAATGAAAAACTGTTTTTT. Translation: CASSPDTATNEKLFF.

As DNA, the CDR3 is TGTGCCATCAGTGAGGTATCGCAACTCAACTCCTACAATGAGCAGTTCTTC. This gives the protein CAISEVSQLNSYNEQFF. This rearrangement joins TRBV10-3 to TRBJ2-1; no reliable D call. Germline V gives CDR1 ENHRY, CDR2 SYGVKD. V lost 2 bases and J 0 bases, leaving 14 bases between the germline ends. The CDR3 length is 17 residues.

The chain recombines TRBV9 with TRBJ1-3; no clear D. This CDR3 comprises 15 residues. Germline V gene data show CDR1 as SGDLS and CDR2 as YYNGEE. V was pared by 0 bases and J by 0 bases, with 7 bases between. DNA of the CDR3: TGTGCCAGCAGCGTAGAGAGTGACTCTGGAAACACCATATATTTT. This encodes CASSVESDSGNTIYF. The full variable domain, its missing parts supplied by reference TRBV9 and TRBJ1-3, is DSGVTQTPKHLITATGQRVTLRCSPRSGDLSVYWYQQSLDQGLQFLIQYYNGEERAKGNILERFSAQQFPDLHSELNLSSLELGDSALYFCASSVESDSGNTIYFGEGSWLTVV.

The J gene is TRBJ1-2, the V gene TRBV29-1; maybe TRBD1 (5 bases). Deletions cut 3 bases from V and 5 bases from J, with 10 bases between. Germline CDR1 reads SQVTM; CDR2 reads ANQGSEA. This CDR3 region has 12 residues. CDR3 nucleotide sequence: TGCAGCGTTGATAGGGACCTTTATGGCTACACCTTC. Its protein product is CSVDRDLYGYTF.

In DNA form, the CDR3 reads TGTGCCAGCAGCCGGGGACTAGCCTATGGGAATGAGCAGTTCTTC. Residues: CASSRGLAYGNEQFF. The rearrangement links TRBV7-3 to TRBJ2-1, with 9 bases that match TRBD2. Trimming at V came to 5 bases and at J to 7 bases, leaving 9 bases not matched to a gene. Germline CDR1 SGHTA, CDR2 FQGTGA. The CDR3 covers 15 residues.

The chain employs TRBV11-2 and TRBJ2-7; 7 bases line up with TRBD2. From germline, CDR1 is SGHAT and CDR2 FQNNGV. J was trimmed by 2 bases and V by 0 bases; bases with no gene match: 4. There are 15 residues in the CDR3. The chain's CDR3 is CASSLEASGTYEQYF. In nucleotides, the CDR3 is TGTGCCAGCAGCTTAGAGGCTAGCGGAACCTACGAGCAGTACTTC.

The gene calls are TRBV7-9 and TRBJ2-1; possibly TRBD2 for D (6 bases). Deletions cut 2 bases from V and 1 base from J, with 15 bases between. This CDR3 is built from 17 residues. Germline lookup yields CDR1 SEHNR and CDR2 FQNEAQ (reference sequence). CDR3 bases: TGTGCCAGCAGCTTAAAGGCCGGGAGTGAATCCTACAATGAGCAGTTCTTC. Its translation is CASSLKAGSESYNEQFF.

The CDR3 sequence: CASSLSRSLNTEAFF. DNA for the CDR3: TGTGCCAGCAGTTTATCGCGGTCCCTGAACACTGAAGCTTTCTTT. This chain connects TRBV27 to TRBJ1-1; D is undetermined. This CDR3 has 15 amino acids. CDR1 MNHEY and CDR2 SMNVEV come from the germline V gene (reference sequence). Trimming pared 0 bases from V and 0 bases from J, leaving 8 bases between.